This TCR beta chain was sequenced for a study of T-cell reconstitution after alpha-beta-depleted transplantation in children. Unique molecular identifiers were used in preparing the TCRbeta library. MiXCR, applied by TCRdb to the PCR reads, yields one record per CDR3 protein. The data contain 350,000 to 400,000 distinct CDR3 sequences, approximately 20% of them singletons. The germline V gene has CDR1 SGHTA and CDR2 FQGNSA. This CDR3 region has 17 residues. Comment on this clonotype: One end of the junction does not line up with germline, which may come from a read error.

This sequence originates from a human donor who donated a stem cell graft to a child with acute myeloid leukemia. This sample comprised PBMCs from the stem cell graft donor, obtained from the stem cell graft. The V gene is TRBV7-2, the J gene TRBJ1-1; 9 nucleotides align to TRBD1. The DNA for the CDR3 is TGTGCCAGCAGCTTAGCTGTCTCCGGACAGGGGAACCCTGAAGCTTTCTTT. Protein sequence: CASSLAVSGQGNPEAFF.